The entry that follows covers one TCR beta chain sequence. This sample is part of a study of cytomegalovirus exposure and HLA in healthy donors. Sequencing was performed with immunoSEQ multiplex PCR; in TCRdb, only in-frame clones are kept and a portion is missing. The sample has roughly 190,000 clones, 86% seen once. In germline, CDR1 is LNHDA, CDR2 SQIVND (reference sequence). Deletions cut 3 bases from V and 1 base from J, with 10 bases between. The CDR3 loop spans 15 amino acids. This clonotype was sampled from a man younger than 45 in good health and CMV-seropositive. The sample comprised PBMCs. V usage is TRBV19 and J usage is TRBJ1-5; D ambiguous. The DNA for the CDR3 is TGTGCCAGTAGTATCACTAGGTCGAGCAATCAGCCCCAGCATTTT. Translation: CASSITRSSNQPQHF.